This section outlines one TCR beta chain sequence together with its context. Germline-derived CDR1 and CDR2 are SGHTA and FQGTGA. The CDR3 length is 13 residues. V gave up 4 bases and J gave up 8 bases, with 14 bases separating them. The sample is drawn from a study of control samples from healthy donors and cancer patients. The assay was immunoSEQ multiplex PCR, and TCRdb's table has in-frame clones only and misses some. The sample lists roughly 370,000 clones, 80% to 95% occurring once. Sequencing used PBMCs. The rearrangement links TRBV7-3 to TRBJ1-2, with D maybe TRBD1 (6 bases). The receptor was isolated from a man aged 40-49 years with head and neck cancer. CDR3 bases: TGTGCCAGCAGCTCACTCGGGACATCCGGCTACACCTTC. Its protein product is CASSSLGTSGYTF.